This TCR beta chain was recovered during a study of blood T cell repertoires in COVID-19. Study overall: The United States, Italy and Spain were the sources of the acute and convalescent COVID-19 samples. Sample material is recorded as cDNA or gDNA derived from T cells, B-cell-depleted T cells, or PBMCs.

This clone was counted a single time. Original analysis: From reference gene primer amplification, estimates of nucleated cell counts were derived. The table came from immunoSEQ multiplex PCR; TCRdb's copy has only in-frame clones and leaves some out. The V and J calls and clone size come from that table; D and trimming were worked out from the DNA. Counted here are 50,000 to 60,000 clones, roughly four fifths occurring once; the ten biggest clones make up approximately 5.9%. The TCR originated in a human donor in a cohort sampled during active or convalescent COVID-19. The sample was peripheral blood.

The CDR3 nucleotides read TGTGCCAGCAGCTTATTGGGGGGGGGCCTAGGAAGGGTTCAGCCCCAGCATTTT. As protein: CASSLLGGGLGRVQPQHF. V usage is TRBV7-2 and J usage is TRBJ1-5, with a possible D match to TRBD1 (6 bases). The length of the CDR3 is 18 residues. Between the trimmed V and J ends, which lost 2 bases and 6 bases, there was a span of 23 bases. Germline V gives CDR1 SGHTA, CDR2 FQGNSA.